Presented here are 29 T cell receptor beta chains from one specimen sequenced in a study of T cell changes during pregnancy in multiple sclerosis (dated by TCRdb to between 2017 and 2020). Libraries came from the immunoSEQ multiplex PCR assay. The table comes from immuneACCESS by way of TCRdb, which keeps in-frame sequences with V and J called. Part of the clones is missing from these tables; in studies checked, under half for an unresolved V gene and the rest for unknown reasons. In all, the sample holds 55,000 to 75,000 clones, and 92% of those were seen once. The ten largest clones add up to approximately 1.5% of the sample. Material: peripheral blood, obtained after pregnancy. These receptors all stem from a female donor with multiple sclerosis, enrolled in a pregnancy study.

The J gene is TRBJ2-2, the V gene TRBV2; D possibly corresponds to TRBD2 (6 bases). Trimming took 8 bases from V and 6 from J, leaving 22 bases between them. The germline V gene encodes CDR1 SNHLY and CDR2 FYNNEI. The CDR3 has 16 amino acids. The CDR3 DNA reads TGTGCCAGCCGTAGCCCAGGGTTCAGGGAGGCCGGGGAGCTGTTTTTT. This translates into CASRSPGFREAGELFF.

The V call is TRBV7-2, the J call TRBJ2-3, with 8 positions matching TRBD2. V lost 1 base to trimming and J lost 2 bases; unmatched junction nucleotides: 14. Germline CDR1 is SGHTA and CDR2 is FQGNSA. This CDR3 region has 19 residues. The CDR3 protein is CASSLGLGGGNFLTDTQYF. The CDR3 DNA reads as TGTGCCAGCAGCTTAGGTCTCGGCGGGGGGAATTTTCTCACAGATACGCAGTATTTT.

This rearrangement joins TRBV5-6 to TRBJ1-2, with 7 bases fitting TRBD1. The V and J ends lost 0 bases and 4 bases, in that order; junction bases with no gene match: 12. Germline CDR1 reads SGHDT; CDR2 reads YYEEEE. The CDR3 extends over 17 amino acids. The CDR3 nucleotides are TGTGCCAGCAGCTTGGCCTCATCCCAGGGGGGATTCTATGGCTACACCTTC. Its protein is CASSLASSQGGFYGYTF.

The chain is built from TRBV10-3 and TRBJ2-3; TRBD1 aligns across 9 bases. J gave up 3 bases and V 8 bases, and 6 bases lay outside the gene matches. This CDR3 is built from 14 residues. Germline V CDR1 and CDR2: ENHRY, SYGVKD. The CDR3 is CAIGQGLTTDTQYF. The CDR3, as DNA: TGTGCCATCGGACAGGGGCTCACAACAGATACGCAGTATTTT.

The chain uses TRBV19 and TRBJ1-4, with a possible D match to TRBD1 (5 bases). V was shortened by 7 bases and J by 4 bases, with 10 bases between the two germline ends. The germline V gene has CDR1 LNHDA and CDR2 SQIVND (reference sequence). The CDR3 contains 13 residues. CDR3 DNA: TGTGCCAGTAAGGCAGGGCTTAATGAAAAACTGTTTTTT. Protein sequence: CASKAGLNEKLFF. Complete variable domain (other parts from reference TRBV19 and TRBJ1-4): DGGITQSPKYLFRKEGQNVTLSCEQNLNHDAMYWYRQDPGQGLRLIYYSQIVNDFQKGDIAEGYSVSREKKESFPLTVTSAQKNPTAFYLCASKAGLNEKLFFGSGTQLSVL.

This clone was seen only once. The chain combines TRBV7-8 with TRBJ2-5; tentative D call: TRBD2 (7 bases). Germline CDR1 reads SGHVS; CDR2 reads FQNEAQ. This CDR3 spans 18 amino acids. Trimming took 5 bases from V and 0 from J, leaving 22 bases between them. CDR3 region: CASSEWGPTGGNQETQYF. The DNA of the CDR3 is TGTGCCAGCAGCGAATGGGGGCCGACGGGGGGCAACCAAGAGACCCAGTACTTC.

The chain carries TRBV6-1 and TRBJ1-4; D call uncertain. The CDR3 is 11 residues long. Germline V lookup: CDR1 MNHNS, CDR2 SASEGT. Trimming removed 4 bases from V and 14 bases from J, with 11 bases in between. CDR3 amino acids: CASSVRVELFF. CDR3 sequence (DNA): TGTGCCAGCAGTGTACGGGTCGAGCTGTTTTTT.

This clone appeared once. The chain couples TRBV4-1 to TRBJ2-2, with D hard to call. Trimming removed 3 bases from V and 3 bases from J, with 11 bases in between. Germline V gene sequence: CDR1 MGHRA, CDR2 YSYEKL. The CDR3 extends over 15 amino acids. The CDR3: CASSHRSTDTGELFF. The CDR3 DNA sequence: TGCGCCAGCAGCCATCGGTCTACAGACACCGGGGAGCTGTTTTTT.

The chain uses TRBV18 and TRBJ2-5; 7 bases fit TRBD1. The CDR3 runs to 14 residues. Germline V CDR1 and CDR2: KGHSH, LQKENI. The J segment lost 2 bases and the V segment lost 4 bases, leaving 4 bases of the junction unmatched. CDR3 bases: TGTGCCAGCTCACGGGGACAGATACAAGAGACCCAGTACTTC. Residues: CASSRGQIQETQYF.

With regard to this clone: The junction and the germline gene differ at one end; a read error may be behind it. The CDR3 is CASSLGRSYNEQFF. The CDR3 DNA reads TGTGCTAGCAGCTTAGGACGGAGTTACAATGAGCAGTTCTTC. The chain carries TRBV7-7 and TRBJ2-1, with D unresolved. Germline V CDR1 and CDR2: SSHAT, FNYEAQ (reference sequence). The CDR3 is made up of 14 amino acids.

This clone is medium-sized within its sample. The gene calls are TRBV21-1 and TRBJ1-1; the DNA was not used to check the table's D call, TRBD1. TRBV21-1 is assigned pseudogene status. The CDR3 contains 15 residues. For the CDR3, the DNA is TGTGCCAGCAGCAGACAAAGGAAGAAGGGGGCTGAAGCTTTCTTT. Its protein is CASSRQRKKGAEAFF.

The chain carries TRBV11-2 and TRBJ2-7; 11 bases match TRBD1. Per germline, CDR1 SGHAT and CDR2 FQNNGV. The CDR3 has 15 amino acids. J gave up 2 bases and V 6 bases, and 6 bases lay outside the gene matches. The CDR3 region has the DNA TGTGCCAGCAGTATACCGGGACAGGGGGCCTACGAGCAGTACTTC. This gives the protein CASSIPGQGAYEQYF.

The V gene is TRBV5-1, the J gene TRBJ2-3; TRBD1 matches at 12 bases. After removal of 1 base from V and 4 bases from J, the junction contained 10 bases not matched to a gene. The germline CDR1 and CDR2 sequences are SGHRS and YFSETQ. The CDR3 runs to 18 residues. CDR3 DNA sequence: TGCGCCAGCAGCTTGCCTAAAACCGGGACAGGGGGCTCAGATACGCAGTATTTT. Translation: CASSLPKTGTGGSDTQYF. The entire variable domain, with the rest obtained from reference TRBV5-1 and TRBJ2-3, is as follows: KAGVTQTPRYLIKTRGQQVTLSCSPISGHRSVSWYQQTPGQGLQFLFEYFSETQRNKGNFPGRFSGRQFSNSRSEMNVSTLELGDSALYLCASSLPKTGTGGSDTQYFGPGTRLTVL.

This CDR3 reads CASSRGGDYGYTF. The CDR3 DNA reads TGTGCCAGTAGCCGCGGGGGTGACTATGGCTACACCTTC. The gene calls are TRBV19 and TRBJ1-2, with TRBD1 as a possible D gene (5 bases). CDR3 length: 13 residues. The germline V and J ends were trimmed by 6 bases and 3 bases, with 11 bases remaining between them. Germline lookup yields CDR1 LNHDA and CDR2 SQIVND (reference sequence).

This chain links TRBV4-2 with TRBJ2-2; TRBD1 aligns across 8 bases. V was pared by 1 base and J by 9 bases, with 22 bases of the junction left unmatched. The CDR3 consists of 20 residues. CDR1 is LGHNA and CDR2 is YNFKEQ in the germline V gene. The CDR3 coding sequence is TGTGCCAGCAGCCAAGTCTCGGGGCAGGGGGCCGGGTTGAATATCCGGGAGCTGTTTTTT. Amino acids: CASSQVSGQGAGLNIRELFF.

The rearrangement links TRBV19 to TRBJ2-5, with 12 bases identical to TRBD2. The length of the CDR3 is 16 residues. CDR1 is LNHDA, CDR2 SQIVND, per germline (reference sequence). With 0 bases clipped from V and 6 bases from J, the junction kept 5 bases outside the gene matches. The CDR3 reads CASSIDSGTSGQTQYF. Written as DNA, the CDR3 is TGTGCCAGTAGTATAGACTCCGGGACTAGCGGGCAGACCCAGTACTTC.

This chain uses TRBV9 with TRBJ1-1, with a weak D call TRBD1 (6 bases). The CDR3 sequence is 14 residues long. With 3 bases removed from V and 0 bases from J, the gap between germline ends came to 9 bases. Germline CDR1 SGDLS, CDR2 YYNGEE. This chain's CDR3 is CASSADSMNTEAFF. The CDR3 region has the DNA TGTGCCAGCAGCGCGGACAGCATGAACACTGAAGCTTTCTTT.

This sequence joins TRBV5-6 and TRBJ2-7; 8 nucleotides line up with TRBD2. The CDR3 covers 16 residues. Per germline, CDR1 SGHDT and CDR2 YYEEEE. Unmatched junction bases numbered 15, after V lost 6 bases and J lost 4 bases. CDR3 coding DNA: TGTGCCAGCATTCGGGGGGAGCGGGAGACGCCGTACGAGCAGTACTTC. Protein sequence: CASIRGERETPYEQYF.

The rearrangement uses TRBV7-9 and TRBJ2-5, with TRBD1 matching 8 bases. V shed 5 bases, J shed 7 bases, and the junction held 9 bases outside the gene matches. The germline gives CDR1 SEHNR, CDR2 FQNEAQ (reference sequence). This CDR3 has 14 amino acids. The CDR3 is CASSPGQGPATQYF. The CDR3, as DNA: TGTGCCAGCAGCCCCGGACAGGGTCCGGCGACCCAGTACTTC.

The chain joins TRBV11-2 to TRBJ1-4; 9 bases map to TRBD1. The CDR3 consists of 16 residues. CDR1 is SGHAT, CDR2 FQNNGV, per germline. Trimming removed 3 bases from V and 1 base from J; junction bases left unmatched: 3. CDR3 loop: CASSLGQGITNEKLFF. The CDR3 DNA follows: TGTGCCAGCAGCTTGGGACAGGGAATAACTAATGAAAAACTGTTTTTT.

V is TRBV11-3 and J is TRBJ2-5, with D possibly TRBD2 on 5 matching bases. With 4 bases removed from V and 4 bases from J, the gap between germline ends came to 13 bases. The CDR3 has 14 residues. In germline, CDR1 is SGHNT, CDR2 YENEEA. CDR3: CASSWSGSPETQYF. CDR3 coding DNA: TGTGCCAGCAGCTGGTCGGGATCGCCAGAGACCCAGTACTTC.

This clone appeared a few times. The V gene is TRBV19, the J gene TRBJ2-2, with 9 bases that match TRBD1. From germline, CDR1 is LNHDA and CDR2 SQIVND (reference sequence). This CDR3 region has 16 residues. Trimming at V came to 4 bases and at J to 7 bases, leaving 10 bases not matched to a gene. The CDR3 coding sequence is TGTGCCAGTAGTACCACAGGGGGCCCCTTGCTCGGGGAGCTGTTTTTT. It codes for CASSTTGGPLLGELFF.

This clone came up a few times. The V gene is TRBV6-5, the J gene TRBJ1-6; D is unresolved. V was trimmed by 5 bases and J by 7 bases, leaving 12 bases between them. This CDR3 is 14 amino acids long. The germline V gene has CDR1 MNHEY and CDR2 SVGAGI. The CDR3 sequence: CASSPNLENSPLHF. The CDR3 DNA is TGTGCCAGCAGTCCTAACTTGGAGAATTCACCCCTCCACTTT.

This clone was observed a single time. The rearrangement joins TRBV28 to TRBJ1-2; tentatively, D is TRBD1 (5 bases). The length of the CDR3 is 16 residues. CDR1 and CDR2 (germline): MDHEN, SYDVKM. Trimming stripped 7 bases from V and 5 bases from J, with 23 bases between. CDR3 nucleotide sequence: TGTGCCAGCAATGGGGCATCCGTCCCCCACTTATATGGCTACACCTTC. It is translated as CASNGASVPHLYGYTF.

J is TRBJ1-2 and V is TRBV18; 7 bases fit TRBD1. Trimming removed 3 bases from V and 7 bases from J; junction bases left unmatched: 8. Germline loops: CDR1 KGHSH, CDR2 LQKENI. The CDR3 covers 14 residues. The chain's CDR3 is CASSPPDRVGGYTF. Here the CDR3 DNA reads TGTGCCAGCTCACCCCCTGACAGGGTGGGTGGCTACACCTTC.

This chain links TRBV11-3 with TRBJ2-3; D is perhaps TRBD1 (5 bases). The CDR3 has 13 amino acids. V was trimmed by 2 bases and J by 6 bases, leaving 9 bases between them. CDR1 SGHNT and CDR2 YENEEA come from the germline V gene. In DNA, the CDR3 is TGTGCCAGCAGCTTATTTGGGGCTGATACGCAGTATTTT. Translating gives CASSLFGADTQYF. Combining the CDR3 with reference TRBV11-3 and TRBJ2-3 gives the whole variable domain EAGVVQSPRYKIIEKKQPVAFWCNPISGHNTLYWYLQNLGQGPELLIRYENEEAVDDSQLPKDRFSAERLKGVDSTLKIQPAELGDSAVYLCASSLFGADTQYFGPGTRLTVL.

The V gene is TRBV5-1, the J gene TRBJ1-4; D is possibly TRBD1 (5 bases). The germline V gene has CDR1 SGHRS and CDR2 YFSETQ. V lost 4 bases and J 0 bases, leaving 10 bases between the germline ends. CDR3 length equals 15 residues. CDR3 bases: TGCGCCAGCAGCCTCACAGGTGCAACTAATGAAAAACTGTTTTTT. Its protein is CASSLTGATNEKLFF.

The chain links TRBV18 to TRBJ2-2; D perhaps matches TRBD2 (6 bases). Germline CDR1 and CDR2: KGHSH and LQKENI. The CDR3 totals 16 residues. The germline V and J ends were trimmed by 4 bases and 7 bases, with 19 bases remaining between them. Here the CDR3 DNA reads TGTGCCAGCTCACTGAGCCAGGGACTCACAGACGGGGAGCTGTTTTTT. Amino acid sequence: CASSLSQGLTDGELFF.

The count of this clone is one. The chain has TRBV7-3 and TRBJ2-1; possibly TRBD2 for D (6 bases). Trimming pared 5 bases from V and 9 bases from J, leaving 20 bases between. In germline, CDR1 is SGHTA, CDR2 FQGTGA. CDR3 length: 15 amino acids. CDR3 DNA sequence: TGTGCCAGCAGCCCAAGTAGTATGGGGCGGGGTGAGCAGTTCTTC. Its translation: CASSPSSMGRGEQFF.